Given below is one TCR beta chain in context. This sample is part of a study of cytomegalovirus exposure and HLA in healthy donors. CDR3 length equals 14 residues. Trimming left V 5 bases short and J 3 bases short, with 10 bases between. Germline lookup yields CDR1 MNHEY and CDR2 SVGAGI. The PCR was carried out with 60 Vbeta primers and 13 Jbeta primers. Sequencing was performed with immunoSEQ multiplex PCR; in TCRdb, only in-frame clones are kept and a portion is missing. The table includes some 170,000 clones, under 85% detected once. V is TRBV6-5 and J is TRBJ1-4, with D perhaps matching TRBD1 (5 bases). The receptor was isolated from a man aged 50 to 60 in good health and CMV-seropositive. The sequenced sample consisted of PBMCs. CDR3 DNA sequence: TGTGCCAGCAGTAAGCAGGGTTCTAATGAAAAACTGTTTTTT. Translating it yields CASSKQGSNEKLFF.